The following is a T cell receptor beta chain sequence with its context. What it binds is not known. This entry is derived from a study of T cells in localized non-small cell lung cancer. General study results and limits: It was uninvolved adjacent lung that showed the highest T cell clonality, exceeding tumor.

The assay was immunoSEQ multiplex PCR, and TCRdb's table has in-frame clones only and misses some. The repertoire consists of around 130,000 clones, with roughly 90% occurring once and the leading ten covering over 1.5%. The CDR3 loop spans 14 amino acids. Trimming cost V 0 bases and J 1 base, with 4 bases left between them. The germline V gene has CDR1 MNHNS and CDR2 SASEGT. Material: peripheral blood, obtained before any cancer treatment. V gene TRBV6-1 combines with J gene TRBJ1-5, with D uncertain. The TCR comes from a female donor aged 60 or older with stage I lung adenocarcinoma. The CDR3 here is CASSEAASNQPQHF. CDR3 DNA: TGTGCCAGCAGTGAAGCGGCGAGCAATCAGCCCCAGCATTTT.